This T cell receptor beta chain stems from a study of control samples from healthy donors and cancer patients. Data came from immunoSEQ multiplex PCR; TCRdb stores just in-frame clones and leaves some out. The sample consists of about 100,000 clones, about 90% of them appearing once. The CDR3 runs 12 residues. V was pared by 4 bases and J by 3 bases, with 7 bases between. Germline values: CDR1 MNHEY, CDR2 SVGEGT. The chain carries TRBV6-2 or TRBV6-3 and TRBJ2-7, with D tentatively TRBD1 (6 bases). The source is a woman between 50 and 59 years old in good health. The specimen was blood. The CDR3 sequence is CASSSGVYEQYF. The CDR3 nucleotides are TGTGCCAGCAGTTCAGGGGTCTACGAGCAGTACTTC.